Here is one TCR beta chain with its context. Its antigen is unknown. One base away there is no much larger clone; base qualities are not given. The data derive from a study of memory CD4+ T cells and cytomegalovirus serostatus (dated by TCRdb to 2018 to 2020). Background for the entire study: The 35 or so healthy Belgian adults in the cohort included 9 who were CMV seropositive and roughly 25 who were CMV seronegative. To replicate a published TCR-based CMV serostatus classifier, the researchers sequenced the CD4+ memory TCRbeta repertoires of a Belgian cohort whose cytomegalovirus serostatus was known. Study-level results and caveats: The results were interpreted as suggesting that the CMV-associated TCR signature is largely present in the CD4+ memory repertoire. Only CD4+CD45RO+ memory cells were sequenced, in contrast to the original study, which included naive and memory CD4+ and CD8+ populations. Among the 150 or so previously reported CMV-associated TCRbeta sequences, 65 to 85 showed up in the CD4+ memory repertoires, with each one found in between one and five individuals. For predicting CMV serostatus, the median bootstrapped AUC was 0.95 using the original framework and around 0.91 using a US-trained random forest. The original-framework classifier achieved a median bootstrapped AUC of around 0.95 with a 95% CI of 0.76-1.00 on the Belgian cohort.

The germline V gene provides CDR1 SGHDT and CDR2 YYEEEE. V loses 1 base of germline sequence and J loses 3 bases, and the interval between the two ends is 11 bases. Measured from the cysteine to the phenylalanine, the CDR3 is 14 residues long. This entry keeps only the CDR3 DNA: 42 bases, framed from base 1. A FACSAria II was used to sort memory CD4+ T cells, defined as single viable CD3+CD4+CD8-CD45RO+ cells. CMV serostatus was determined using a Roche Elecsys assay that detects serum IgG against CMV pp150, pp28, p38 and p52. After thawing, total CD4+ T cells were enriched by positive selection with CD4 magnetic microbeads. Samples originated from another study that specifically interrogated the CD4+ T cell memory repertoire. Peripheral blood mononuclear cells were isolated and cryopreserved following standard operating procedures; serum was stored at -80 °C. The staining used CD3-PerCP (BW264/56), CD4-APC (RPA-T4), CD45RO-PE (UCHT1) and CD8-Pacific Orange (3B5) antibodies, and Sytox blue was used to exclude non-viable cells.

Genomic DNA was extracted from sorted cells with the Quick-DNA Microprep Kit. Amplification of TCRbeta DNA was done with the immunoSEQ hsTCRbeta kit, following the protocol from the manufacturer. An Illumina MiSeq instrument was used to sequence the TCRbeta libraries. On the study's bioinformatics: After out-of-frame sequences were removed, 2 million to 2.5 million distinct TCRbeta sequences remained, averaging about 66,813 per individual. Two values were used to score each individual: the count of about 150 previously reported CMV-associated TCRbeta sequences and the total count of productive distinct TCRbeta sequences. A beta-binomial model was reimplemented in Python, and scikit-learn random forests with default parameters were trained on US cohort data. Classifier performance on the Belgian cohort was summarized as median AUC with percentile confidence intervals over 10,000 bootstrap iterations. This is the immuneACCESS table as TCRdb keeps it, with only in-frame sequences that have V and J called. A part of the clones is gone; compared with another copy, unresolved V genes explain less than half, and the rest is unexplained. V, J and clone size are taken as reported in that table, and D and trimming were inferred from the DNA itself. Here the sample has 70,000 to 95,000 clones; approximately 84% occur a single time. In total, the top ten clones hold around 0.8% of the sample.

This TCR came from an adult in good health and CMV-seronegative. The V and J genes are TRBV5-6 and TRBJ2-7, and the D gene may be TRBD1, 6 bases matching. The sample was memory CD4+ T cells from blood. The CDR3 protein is CASSLPGQHYEQYF. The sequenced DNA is TGTGCCAGCAGCTTGCCAGGACAGCACTACGAGCAGTACTTC.